This T cell receptor (beta chain) was sequenced in a study of blood T cell repertoires in COVID-19. Whole-study context: The samples span acute and convalescent COVID-19 from the United States, Italy and Spain. In each case, the material was cDNA or gDNA derived from T cells, B-cell-depleted T cells, or PBMCs.

Original analysis: Researchers report that nucleated cell counts were estimated from reference gene primer amplification. Generated by immunoSEQ multiplex PCR, the TCRdb table keeps only in-frame clones and is missing some. The DNA gave D and trimming, while V, J and clone size come from that table. This sample has some 150,000 clones, with around 89% found just once. V was shortened by 2 bases and J by 0 bases, with 22 bases between the two germline ends. Looked up from germline, CDR1 is SGDLS and CDR2 is YYNGEE. The CDR3 loop spans 19 amino acids. The TCR sequence derives from a man aged 55 to 70 with active or convalescent COVID-19. The V gene is TRBV9, the J gene TRBJ2-3; D not certain. The sample consisted of peripheral blood. This chain's CDR3 is CASSVALGTVDTSTDTQYF. CDR3 bases: TGTGCCAGCAGCGTCGCCCTTGGAACAGTCGATACTAGCACAGATACGCAGTATTTT.